Listed here are 19 T cell receptor beta chains from one sample, sequenced in a study of cytomegalovirus exposure and HLA in healthy donors. The primer mix had 60 Vbeta and 13 Jbeta primers. The method was immunoSEQ multiplex PCR; TCRdb's version includes in-frame clones alone and lacks a portion of them. The sample consists of about 120,000 clones, roughly 60% of them appearing once. Sequencing input: PBMCs. The receptors come from a man in his forties in good health and CMV-seropositive.

The rearrangement uses TRBV7-2 and TRBJ1-1; D perhaps matches TRBD1 (5 bases). This CDR3 region has 15 residues. Between the trimmed V and J ends, which lost 4 bases and 0 bases, there was a span of 12 bases. Germline V CDR1 and CDR2: SGHTA, FQGNSA. CDR3 sequence reads: CASSSLGGLNTEAFF. The CDR3 coding sequence is TGTGCCAGCAGCTCCCTGGGGGGATTGAACACTGAAGCTTTCTTT.

The gene calls are TRBV9 and TRBJ2-1; 11 bases line up with TRBD2. Germline V gene sequence: CDR1 SGDLS, CDR2 YYNGEE. The CDR3 covers 16 residues. V was clipped by 3 bases and J by 7 bases; unmatched bases: 9. This CDR3 reads CASSEGVAGGLNEQFF. DNA of the CDR3: TGTGCCAGCAGCGAGGGGGTAGCGGGGGGGCTTAATGAGCAGTTCTTC.

V gene TRBV19 combines with J gene TRBJ1-1, with TRBD1 as a possible D gene (5 bases). V dropped 3 bases and J dropped 1 base, with 9 bases sitting between them. Germline V gives CDR1 LNHDA, CDR2 SQIVND (reference sequence). This CDR3 is built from 14 residues. For the CDR3, the DNA is TGTGCCAGTAGTATGGGGGGTAGGAACACTGAAGCTTTCTTT. Its protein product is CASSMGGRNTEAFF. The full variable domain, completed using reference TRBV19 and TRBJ1-1, is DGGITQSPKYLFRKEGQNVTLSCEQNLNHDAMYWYRQDPGQGLRLIYYSQIVNDFQKGDIAEGYSVSREKKESFPLTVTSAQKNPTAFYLCASSMGGRNTEAFFGQGTRLTVV.

The V and J genes are TRBV21-1 and TRBJ2-4; TRBD2, as called in the table, went unchecked against the DNA. TRBV21-1 is shown as a pseudogene. The CDR3 contains 17 residues. The CDR3 nucleotides are TGTGCCAGCAGCAAGGTGGGACTAGCGGGGTTCAAAAACATTCAGTACTTC. Protein: CASSKVGLAGFKNIQYF.

DNA of the CDR3: TGTGCCAGCAGTTACTCCTCGGGACAGGGGGCTTCACCCCTCCACTTT. It is translated as CASSYSSGQGASPLHF. This chain uses TRBV6-5 with TRBJ1-6; 12 positions match TRBD1. V was clipped by 0 bases and J by 9 bases; unmatched bases: 3. This CDR3 region has 16 residues. The germline V gene has CDR1 MNHEY and CDR2 SVGAGI.

The genes are TRBV5-5 and TRBJ1-3; TRBD1 is a possible D gene (5 bases). V lost 4 bases and J lost 0, with 14 bases in between. The CDR3 has 16 amino acids. Per germline, CDR1 SGHKS and CDR2 YYEKEE (reference sequence). The CDR3 DNA sequence: TGTGCCAGCAGCGGATATACGGGGGACTCTGGAAACACCATATATTTT. Translation gives CASSGYTGDSGNTIYF.

The chain uses TRBV19 and TRBJ1-2, with 7 bases lining up with TRBD1. The ends lost 5 bases at V and 5 bases at J; junction bases unmatched: 8. The germline CDR1 and CDR2 sequences are LNHDA and SQIVND (reference sequence). The CDR3 runs to 14 residues. Here the CDR3 reads CASSPVQGRYGYTF. The CDR3 DNA follows: TGTGCCAGTAGTCCAGTACAGGGGAGATATGGCTACACCTTC.

This chain connects TRBV6-4 to TRBJ1-1, with 7 bases identical to TRBD1. The CDR3 length is 13 residues. Germline V gene lookup returns CDR1 MRHNA and CDR2 SNTAGT. V shed 4 bases and J 4 bases; nucleotides not matched to a gene: 3. DNA of the CDR3: TGTGCCAGCAGTGTCCAGGGGGGCACTGAAGCTTTCTTT. Its protein is CASSVQGGTEAFF.

Here the CDR3 reads CASSERTGGLANYGYTF. The DNA for the CDR3 is TGTGCCAGCAGTGAAAGGACAGGGGGCTTAGCTAACTATGGCTACACCTTC. The chain links TRBV6-1 to TRBJ1-2; TRBD1 matches 11 bases. The V segment lost 2 bases and the J segment 0 bases; nucleotides outside the gene matches: 5. CDR3 size: 17 residues. Per germline, CDR1 MNHNS and CDR2 SASEGT.

The chain has TRBV2 and TRBJ2-3, with TRBD1 matching over 8 bases. The V and J ends lost 2 bases and 4 bases, in that order; junction bases with no gene match: 5. Germline V CDR1 and CDR2: SNHLY, FYNNEI. The CDR3 has 15 amino acids. The DNA of the CDR3 is TGTGCCAGCAGTGAATGGGCAGGGGGCGCAGATACGCAGTATTTT. Amino acids: CASSEWAGGADTQYF. Supplemented by reference TRBV2 and TRBJ2-3, the full variable domain reads EPEVTQTPSHQVTQMGQEVILRCVPISNHLYFYWYRQILGQKVEFLVSFYNNEISEKSEIFDDQFSVERPDGSNFTLKIRSTKLEDSAMYFCASSEWAGGADTQYFGPGTRLTVL.

This chain connects TRBV18 to TRBJ2-1; weak D call: TRBD2 (6 bases). In germline, CDR1 is KGHSH, CDR2 LQKENI. Trimming removed 3 bases at V and 6 bases at J, with 21 bases between. The CDR3 sequence is 17 residues long. CDR3 coding DNA: TGTGCCAGCTCACCGACTTTTCGGACTACCTTAGTCAATGAGCAGTTCTTC. It specifies CASSPTFRTTLVNEQFF.

The chain recombines TRBV11-2 with TRBJ2-1; D might be TRBD1 (6 bases). The CDR3 is 14 amino acids. Between the trimmed V and J ends, which lost 1 base and 9 bases, there was a span of 13 bases. Looked up from germline, CDR1 is SGHAT and CDR2 is FQNNGV. DNA for the CDR3: TGTGCCAGCAGCTTAGGACCGATACAGGGTGAGCAGTTCTTC. Its translation: CASSLGPIQGEQFF.

J is TRBJ2-3 and V is TRBV5-4; D might be TRBD1 (5 bases). The CDR3 loop spans 15 amino acids. Germline V gene data show CDR1 as SGHNT and CDR2 as YYREEE (reference sequence). V gave up 4 bases and J gave up 0 bases, with 12 bases separating them. CDR3 DNA: TGTGCCAGCAGCCGCGACAGTTCTAGCACAGATACGCAGTATTTT. It yields the protein CASSRDSSSTDTQYF.

V usage is TRBV7-3 and J usage is TRBJ2-3; TRBD2 aligns across 7 bases. The germline V gene has CDR1 SGHTA and CDR2 FQGTGA. The CDR3 is 16 amino acids. The trim removed 5 bases at V and 3 bases at J, leaving 11 bases unmatched. CDR3 protein: CASSPGSGRGTDTQYF. The CDR3 DNA is TGTGCCAGCAGCCCTGGATCGGGGAGGGGTACAGATACGCAGTATTTT.

The CDR3 loop reads CASSQTGYNEQFF. The CDR3, as DNA: TGTGCCAGCAGTCAAACAGGTTACAATGAGCAGTTCTTC. This rearrangement joins TRBV6-6 to TRBJ2-1, with TRBD1 as a possible D gene (5 bases). Trimming took 5 bases from V and 4 from J, leaving 9 bases between them. This CDR3 is 13 amino acids long. The V gene's germline CDR1 is MNHNY and CDR2 SVGAGI (reference sequence).

The rearrangement links TRBV23-1 to TRBJ1-5, with unresolved D. TRBV23-1 is designated an ORF whose function remains uncertain. The CDR3 loop spans 13 amino acids. Between the trimmed V and J ends, which lost 2 bases and 2 bases, there was a span of 4 bases. CDR3 in amino acids: CASSQPCNQPQHF. The CDR3 region has the DNA TGCGCCAGCAGTCAACCGTGCAATCAGCCCCAGCATTTT.

This clone came up once. V is TRBV7-9 and J is TRBJ2-7, with 10 bases lining up with TRBD1. CDR1 and CDR2 (germline): SEHNR, FQNEAQ (reference sequence). V gave up 5 bases and J gave up 5 bases; unmatched junction bases: 6. CDR3 length: 14 residues. The CDR3 DNA reads TGTGCCAGCAGCACCCGGGACAGGGGTCACGAGCAGTACTTC. This encodes CASSTRDRGHEQYF.

This clone was counted only a few times. This chain joins TRBV27 and TRBJ2-3, with 12 nucleotides matching TRBD2. With V trimmed by 8 bases and J by 4 bases, 10 bases remained unmatched. Germline CDR1 is MNHEY and CDR2 is SMNVEV (reference sequence). The CDR3 loop spans 16 amino acids. The CDR3 here is CASGSSGGGFADTQYF. DNA of the CDR3: TGTGCCAGCGGGTCTAGCGGGGGGGGTTTTGCAGATACGCAGTATTTT.

The chain employs TRBV5-8 and TRBJ2-2; TRBD2 matches at 13 bases. CDR1 and CDR2 (germline): SGHTS, YDEGEE. Trimming at V came to 4 bases and at J to 4 bases, leaving 7 bases not matched to a gene. CDR3 length equals 17 residues. This chain's CDR3 is CASSNPGLAGVTGELFF. The CDR3 DNA reads as TGTGCCAGCAGCAATCCCGGACTAGCGGGAGTCACCGGGGAGCTGTTTTTT.